These 10 T cell receptor beta chains share one sample of origin, sequenced in a study of identical twins. TCRdb redid the calling of the 5' RACE reads with MiXCR, one entry per CDR3 protein. This sample has 500,000 to 650,000 distinct CDR3 sequences; 20% to 25% occur once, and the top ten carry 0.48%. This sample was also put to use in a study of yellow fever vaccine responses in identical twins.

The sample was CD4+ T cells sorted from blood. Receptors were obtained from a young woman in good health.

This clonotype appeared many times. The chain uses TRBV7-8 and TRBJ2-2; TRBD1 or TRBD2 may be the D gene (5 bases each). CDR1 is SGHVS, CDR2 FQNEAQ, per germline. The CDR3 has 14 residues. V was cut by 4 bases and J by 5 bases, with 11 bases left in between. The CDR3: CASSSGRGTGELFF. As DNA, the CDR3 is TGTGCCAGCAGCTCGGGGCGAGGAACCGGGGAGCTGTTTTTT.

This clonotype occurred a few times. J is TRBJ1-2 and V is TRBV2; 12 bases match TRBD1. Germline V CDR1 and CDR2: SNHLY, FYNNEI. Trimming cost V 6 bases and J 8 bases; bases outside gene matches: 4. There are 13 residues in the CDR3. CDR3 sequence: CASSSGTGGGYTF. CDR3 nucleotide sequence: TGTGCCAGCAGCTCCGGGACAGGGGGCGGCTACACCTTC.

The chain carries TRBV29-1 and TRBJ1-1; tentatively, D is TRBD1 (6 bases). This CDR3 has 15 residues. Germline V gene lookup returns CDR1 SQVTM and CDR2 ANQGSEA. The V end lost 5 bases, the J end lost 1 base, and 17 bases lay between the germline ends. The CDR3 loop reads CSVHLRGQENTEAFF. The CDR3 DNA reads as TGCAGCGTTCACTTGAGGGGACAAGAGAACACTGAAGCTTTCTTT.

The chain uses TRBV27 and TRBJ1-1; D possibly corresponds to TRBD1 (5 bases). The V gene's germline CDR1 is MNHEY and CDR2 SMNVEV (reference sequence). The length of the CDR3 is 15 residues. Trimming cost V 5 bases and J 0 bases, with 13 bases left between them. This chain's CDR3 is CASSVGVAMNTEAFF. As DNA, the CDR3 is TGTGCCAGCAGTGTGGGGGTCGCCATGAACACTGAAGCTTTCTTT.

This clonotype was detected ten times or more. This chain joins TRBV5-1 and TRBJ2-2; possibly TRBD2 for D (6 bases). Trimming stripped 6 bases from V and 1 base from J, with 13 bases between. The germline V gene has CDR1 SGHRS and CDR2 YFSETQ. This CDR3 is built from 15 residues. The CDR3 DNA sequence: TGCGCCAGCAAGGGTGCGGGACGGAACACCGGGGAGCTGTTTTTT. It encodes CASKGAGRNTGELFF.

The table lists this clonotype with a count of one. CDR3 DNA sequence: TGTGCCAGCTCACCGGTCGGACAGGTCTATGGCTACACCTTC. Protein: CASSPVGQVYGYTF. The chain links TRBV18 to TRBJ1-2, with 7 positions matching TRBD1. Trimming at V came to 3 bases and at J to 4 bases, leaving 5 bases not matched to a gene. The germline CDR1 and CDR2 sequences are KGHSH and LQKENI. The CDR3 covers 14 residues.

This clonotype was detected only a few times. The V gene is TRBV20-1, the J gene TRBJ1-6; D is undetermined. V was cut by 3 bases and J by 0 bases, with 12 bases left in between. Germline CDR1 and CDR2: DFQATT and SNEGSKA (reference sequence). This CDR3 contains 16 residues. CDR3 protein: CSASPPGRSYNSPLHF. CDR3 coding DNA: TGCAGTGCTAGCCCCCCGGGCCGCTCCTATAATTCACCCCTCCACTTT.

This clonotype turned up a few times. The V call is TRBV12-3 or TRBV12-4, the J call TRBJ1-1, with TRBD1 identical over 7 bases. CDR3 length equals 16 residues. Trimming removed 6 bases from V and 1 base from J; junction bases left unmatched: 11. CDR3 region: CASSPIKGAWNTEAFF. In DNA form, the CDR3 reads TGTGCCAGCAGCCCAATCAAGGGGGCGTGGAACACTGAAGCTTTCTTT.

There are a few counts of this clonotype. The chain carries TRBV12-3 or TRBV12-4 and TRBJ1-1, with D maybe TRBD1 (5 bases). This CDR3 is built from 15 residues. V lost 7 bases to trimming and J lost 5 bases, with 20 bases between them. For the CDR3, the DNA is TGTGCCAGCACAACAGAACGGGGCAGAGGGACTGAAGCTTTCTTT. This translates into CASTTERGRGTEAFF.

The gene calls are TRBV24-1 and TRBJ2-3; D not certain. Trimming took off 1 base at V and 2 bases at J, with 9 bases between the two ends. The CDR3 is 15 amino acids. Germline-derived CDR1 and CDR2 are KGHDR and SFDVKD. This chain's CDR3 is CATSDFYDHTDTQYF. CDR3 DNA sequence: TGTGCCACCAGTGATTTCTACGATCACACAGATACGCAGTATTTT.